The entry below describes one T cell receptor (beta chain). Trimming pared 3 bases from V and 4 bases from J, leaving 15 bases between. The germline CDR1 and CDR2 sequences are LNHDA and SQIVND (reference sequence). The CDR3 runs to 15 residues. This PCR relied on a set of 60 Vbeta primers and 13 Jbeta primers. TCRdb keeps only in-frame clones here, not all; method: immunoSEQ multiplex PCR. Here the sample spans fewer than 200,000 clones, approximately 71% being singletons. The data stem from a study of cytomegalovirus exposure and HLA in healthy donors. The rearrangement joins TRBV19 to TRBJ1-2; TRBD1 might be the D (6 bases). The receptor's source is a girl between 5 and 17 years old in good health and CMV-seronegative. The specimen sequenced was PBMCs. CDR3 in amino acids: CASSIRDTSRYGYTF. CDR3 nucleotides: TGTGCCAGTAGTATCCGGGACACCTCCCGCTATGGCTACACCTTC.